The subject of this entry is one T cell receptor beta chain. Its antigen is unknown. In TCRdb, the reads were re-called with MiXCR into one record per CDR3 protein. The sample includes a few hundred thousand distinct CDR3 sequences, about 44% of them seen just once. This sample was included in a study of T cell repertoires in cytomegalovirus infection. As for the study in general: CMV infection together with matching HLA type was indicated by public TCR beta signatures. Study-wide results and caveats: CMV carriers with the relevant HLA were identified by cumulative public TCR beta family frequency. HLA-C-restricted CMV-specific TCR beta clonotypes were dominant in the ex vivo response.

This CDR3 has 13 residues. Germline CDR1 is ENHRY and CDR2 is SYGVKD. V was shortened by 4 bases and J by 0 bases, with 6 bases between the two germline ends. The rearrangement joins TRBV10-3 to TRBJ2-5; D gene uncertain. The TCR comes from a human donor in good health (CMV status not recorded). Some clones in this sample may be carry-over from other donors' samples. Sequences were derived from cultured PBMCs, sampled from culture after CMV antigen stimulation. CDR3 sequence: CAISAVDQETQYF. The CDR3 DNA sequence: TGTGCCATCAGTGCGGTTGACCAAGAGACCCAGTACTTC.